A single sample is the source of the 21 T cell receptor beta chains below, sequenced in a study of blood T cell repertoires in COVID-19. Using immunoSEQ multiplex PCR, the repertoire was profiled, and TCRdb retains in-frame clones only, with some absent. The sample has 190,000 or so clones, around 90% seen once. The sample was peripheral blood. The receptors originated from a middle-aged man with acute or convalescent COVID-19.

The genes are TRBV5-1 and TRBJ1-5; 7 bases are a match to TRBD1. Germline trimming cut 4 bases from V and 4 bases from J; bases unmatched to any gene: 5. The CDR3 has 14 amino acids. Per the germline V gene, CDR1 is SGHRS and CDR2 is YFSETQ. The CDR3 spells CASSPETGNQPQHF. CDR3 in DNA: TGCGCCAGCAGCCCTGAGACAGGGAATCAGCCCCAGCATTTT.

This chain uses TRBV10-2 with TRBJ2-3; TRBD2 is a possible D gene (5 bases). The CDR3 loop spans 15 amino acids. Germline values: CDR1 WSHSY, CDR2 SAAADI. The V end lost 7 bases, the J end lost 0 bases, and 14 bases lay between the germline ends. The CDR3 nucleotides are TGCGCCAGCAAGATTAGCGTAACTAGCACAGATACGCAGTATTTT. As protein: CASKISVTSTDTQYF.

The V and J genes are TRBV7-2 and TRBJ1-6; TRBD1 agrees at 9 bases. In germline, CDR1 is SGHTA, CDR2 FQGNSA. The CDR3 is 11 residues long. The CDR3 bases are TGTGGGACAGGGGTGAATTCACCCCTCCACTTT. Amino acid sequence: CGTGVNSPLHF.

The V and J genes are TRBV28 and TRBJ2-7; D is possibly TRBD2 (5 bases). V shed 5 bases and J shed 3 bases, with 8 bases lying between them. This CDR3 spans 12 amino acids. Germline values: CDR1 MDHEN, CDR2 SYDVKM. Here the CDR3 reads CASSERNYEQYF. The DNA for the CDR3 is TGTGCCAGCAGTGAGCGGAACTACGAGCAGTACTTC.

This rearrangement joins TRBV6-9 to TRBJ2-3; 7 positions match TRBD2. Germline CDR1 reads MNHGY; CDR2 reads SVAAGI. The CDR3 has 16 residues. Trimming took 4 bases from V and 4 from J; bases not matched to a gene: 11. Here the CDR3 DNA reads TGTGCCAGCAGTTGGGGAACGGGGGGAGGGGCAGATACGCAGTATTTT. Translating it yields CASSWGTGGGADTQYF.

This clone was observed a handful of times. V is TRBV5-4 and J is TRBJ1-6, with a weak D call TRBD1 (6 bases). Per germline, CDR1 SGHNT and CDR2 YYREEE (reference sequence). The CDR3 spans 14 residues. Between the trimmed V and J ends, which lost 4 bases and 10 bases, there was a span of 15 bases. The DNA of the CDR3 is TGTGCCAGCAGCCTTACAGGGCTAAGCTCACCCCTCCACTTT. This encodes CASSLTGLSSPLHF.

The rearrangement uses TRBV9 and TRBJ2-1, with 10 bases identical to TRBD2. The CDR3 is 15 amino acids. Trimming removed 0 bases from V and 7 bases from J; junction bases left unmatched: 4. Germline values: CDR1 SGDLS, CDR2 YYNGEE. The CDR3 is CASSVVPSGGNEQFF. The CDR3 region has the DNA TGTGCCAGCAGCGTAGTGCCTAGCGGGGGTAATGAGCAGTTCTTC.

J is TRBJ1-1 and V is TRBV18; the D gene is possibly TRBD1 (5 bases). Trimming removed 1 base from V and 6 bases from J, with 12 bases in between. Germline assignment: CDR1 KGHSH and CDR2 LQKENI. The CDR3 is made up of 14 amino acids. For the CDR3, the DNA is TGTGCCAGCTCACCACGGCAGGGCAAGGCTGAAGCTTTCTTT. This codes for CASSPRQGKAEAFF.

The chain's CDR3 is CASSSAATTGGHGYTF. The CDR3 DNA reads TGCGCCAGCAGCTCGGCGGCTACCACAGGGGGCCATGGCTACACCTTC. V gene TRBV5-1 combines with J gene TRBJ1-2, with 9 nucleotides matching TRBD1. Germline assignment: CDR1 SGHRS and CDR2 YFSETQ. V gave up 3 bases and J gave up 6 bases; unmatched junction bases: 12. The CDR3 is made up of 16 amino acids.

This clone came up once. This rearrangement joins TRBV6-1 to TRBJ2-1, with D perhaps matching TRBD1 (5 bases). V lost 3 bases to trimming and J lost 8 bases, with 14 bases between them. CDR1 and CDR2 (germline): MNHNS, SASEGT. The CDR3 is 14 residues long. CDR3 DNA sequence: TGTGCCAGCAGTGAGCTTTCACAGGAATATGAGCAGTTCTTC. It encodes CASSELSQEYEQFF.

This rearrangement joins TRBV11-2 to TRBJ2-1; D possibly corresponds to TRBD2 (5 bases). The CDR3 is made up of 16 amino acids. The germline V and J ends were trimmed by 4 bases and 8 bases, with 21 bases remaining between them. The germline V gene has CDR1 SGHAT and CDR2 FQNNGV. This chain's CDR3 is CASSSPGLGVRHEQFF. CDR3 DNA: TGTGCCAGCAGCTCCCCCGGTCTGGGAGTTAGGCATGAGCAGTTCTTC.

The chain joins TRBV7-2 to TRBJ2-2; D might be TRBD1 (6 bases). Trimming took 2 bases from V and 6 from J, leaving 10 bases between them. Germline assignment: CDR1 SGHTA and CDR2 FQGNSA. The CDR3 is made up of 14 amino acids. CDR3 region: CASSLLQGSGELFF. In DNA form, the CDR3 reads TGTGCCAGCAGCTTACTACAGGGCTCCGGGGAGCTGTTTTTT.

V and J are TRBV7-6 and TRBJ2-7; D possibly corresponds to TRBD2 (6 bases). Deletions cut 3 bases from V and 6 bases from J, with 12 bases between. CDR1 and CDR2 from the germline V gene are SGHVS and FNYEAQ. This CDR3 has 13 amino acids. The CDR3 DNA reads TGTGCCAGCAGCTTTGGTGGGGAGGCCGAGCAGTACTTC. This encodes CASSFGGEAEQYF.

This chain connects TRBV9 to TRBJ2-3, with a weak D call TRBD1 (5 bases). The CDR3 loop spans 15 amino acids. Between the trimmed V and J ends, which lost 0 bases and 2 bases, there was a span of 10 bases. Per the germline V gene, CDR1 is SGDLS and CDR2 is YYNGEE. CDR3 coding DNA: TGTGCCAGCAGCGTAGCTGGACACCTCACAGATACGCAGTATTTT. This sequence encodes CASSVAGHLTDTQYF.

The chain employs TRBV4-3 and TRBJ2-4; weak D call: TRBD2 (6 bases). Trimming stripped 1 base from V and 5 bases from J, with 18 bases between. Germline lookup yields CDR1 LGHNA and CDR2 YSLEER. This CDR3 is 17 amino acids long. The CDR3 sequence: CASSQGLPAGRQNIQYF. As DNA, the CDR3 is TGCGCCAGCAGCCAAGGTTTACCGGCAGGGAGGCAAAACATTCAGTACTTC.

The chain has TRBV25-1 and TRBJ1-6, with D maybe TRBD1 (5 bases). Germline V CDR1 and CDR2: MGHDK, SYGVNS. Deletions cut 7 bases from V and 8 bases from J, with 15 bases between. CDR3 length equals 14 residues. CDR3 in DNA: TGTGCCAGCATCGCCCAGGGATCCTATTCACCCCTCCACTTT. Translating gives CASIAQGSYSPLHF.

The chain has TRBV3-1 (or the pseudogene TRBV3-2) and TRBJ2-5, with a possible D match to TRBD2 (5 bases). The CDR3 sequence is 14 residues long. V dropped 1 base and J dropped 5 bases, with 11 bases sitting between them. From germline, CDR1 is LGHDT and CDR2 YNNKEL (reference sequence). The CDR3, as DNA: TGTGCCAGCAGCCAAGCCCGCGGCGGGGAGACCCAGTACTTC. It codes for CASSQARGGETQYF.

This CDR3 is CASSPAGGPFGETQYF. CDR3 coding DNA: TGTGCCAGCTCTCCGGCAGGGGGCCCCTTCGGGGAGACCCAGTACTTC. The chain carries TRBV18 and TRBJ2-5, with TRBD1 matching 8 bases. The CDR3 totals 16 residues. Germline V lookup: CDR1 KGHSH, CDR2 LQKENI. After removal of 6 bases from V and 5 bases from J, the junction contained 14 bases not matched to a gene. Full variable domain (rest looked up from reference TRBV18 and TRBJ2-5): NAGVMQNPRHLVRRRGQEARLRCSPMKGHSHVYWYRQLPEEGLKFMVYLQKENIIDESGMPKERFSAEFPKEGPSILRIQQVVRGDSAAYFCASSPAGGPFGETQYFGPGTRLLVL.

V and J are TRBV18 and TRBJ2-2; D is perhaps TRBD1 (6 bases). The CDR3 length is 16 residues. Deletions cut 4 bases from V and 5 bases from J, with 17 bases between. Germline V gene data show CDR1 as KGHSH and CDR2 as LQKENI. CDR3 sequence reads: CASSQLRTVNTGELFF. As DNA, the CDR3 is TGTGCCAGCTCACAACTGCGGACAGTTAATACCGGGGAGCTGTTTTTT.

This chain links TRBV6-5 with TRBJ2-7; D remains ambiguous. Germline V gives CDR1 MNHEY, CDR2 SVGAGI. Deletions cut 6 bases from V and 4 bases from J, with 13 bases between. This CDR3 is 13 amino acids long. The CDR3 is CASRTPGTYEQYF. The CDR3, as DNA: TGTGCCAGCAGAACGCCGGGTACTTACGAGCAGTACTTC.

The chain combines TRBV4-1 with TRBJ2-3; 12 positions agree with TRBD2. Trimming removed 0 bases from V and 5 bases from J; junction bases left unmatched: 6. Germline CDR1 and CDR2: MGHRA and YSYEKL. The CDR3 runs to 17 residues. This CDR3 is CASSQDRLAGARDTQYF. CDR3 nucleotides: TGCGCCAGCAGCCAAGATCGACTAGCGGGGGCGCGAGATACGCAGTATTTT.